This passage covers 2 T cell receptor beta chains from one sample sequenced in a study of cytomegalovirus exposure and HLA in healthy donors. Primers for the PCR totalled 60 Vbeta and 13 Jbeta. The method was immunoSEQ multiplex PCR; TCRdb's version includes in-frame clones alone and lacks a portion of them. The repertoire holds 130,000 or so clones, with roughly three quarters as singletons. The sample was PBMCs. Receptor source: an older woman in good health and CMV-seronegative.

The chain recombines TRBV6-1 with TRBJ2-3; TRBD2 might be the D (5 bases). From germline, CDR1 is MNHNS and CDR2 SASEGT. The CDR3 length is 13 residues. Trimming shortened V by 7 bases and J by 1 base, and 9 bases separated the two germline ends. CDR3 in DNA: TGTGCCAGCACTTCCGGGGGCACAGATACGCAGTATTTT. This translates into CASTSGGTDTQYF.

The rearrangement uses TRBV28 and TRBJ1-3, with TRBD1 matching 7 bases. This CDR3 region has 16 residues. Germline loops: CDR1 MDHEN, CDR2 SYDVKM. V gave up 6 bases and J gave up 4 bases; unmatched junction bases: 12. CDR3 bases: TGTGCCAGCAGGACAGGAGGGACAGATAAAGGAAACACCATATATTTT. This sequence encodes CASRTGGTDKGNTIYF.